These 24 T cell receptor beta chains share one sample of origin, sequenced in a study of response to subunit inactivated influenza vaccine. TCRdb passed the RT-PCR reads through MiXCR, listing each CDR3 protein once. The data show 610,000 or so distinct CDR3 sequences, roughly 15% seen once. The sample in question was PBMCs from blood, obtained less than 13 days after vaccination. Receptors were obtained from a man aged 45 to 65 who received an inactivated influenza vaccine.

This rearrangement joins TRBV6-1 to TRBJ2-1; TRBD2 matches 16 bases. The V gene end was trimmed by 6 bases and the J gene end by 7 bases; junction bases not matched to a gene: 12. The germline gives CDR1 MNHNS, CDR2 SASEGT. CDR3 length equals 18 residues. CDR3 DNA: TGTGCCAGCAGCCCCGGGACTAGCGGGAGGGCCTACCCAAATGAGCAGTTCTTC. Its protein is CASSPGTSGRAYPNEQFF.

V is TRBV12-3 or TRBV12-4 and J is TRBJ2-1; 9 positions match TRBD2. The CDR3 sequence is 17 residues long. Trimming removed 6 bases from V and 1 base from J; junction bases left unmatched: 10. CDR3 sequence reads: CASSKGLASRSYNEQFF. The CDR3 DNA sequence: TGTGCCAGCAGCAAAGGACTAGCGAGTAGATCCTACAATGAGCAGTTCTTC.

This rearrangement joins TRBV20-1 to TRBJ1-1; a possible D gene is TRBD1 (5 bases). Germline CDR1 reads DFQATT; CDR2 reads SNEGSKA (reference sequence). V was pared by 1 base and J by 1 base, with 10 bases between. This CDR3 is 14 amino acids long. CDR3 sequence (DNA): TGCAGTGCTAGAGTGGGGGGGGGGAACACTGAAGCTTTCTTT. This translates into CSARVGGGNTEAFF.

The CDR3 protein is CAWSVSRVTEAFF. CDR3 bases: TGTGCCTGGAGTGTATCAAGGGTGACTGAAGCTTTCTTT. V gene TRBV30 combines with J gene TRBJ1-1; D call uncertain. The CDR3 sequence is 13 residues long. Germline CDR1 is GTSNPN and CDR2 is SVGIG (reference sequence). Trimming shortened V by 0 bases and J by 5 bases, and 10 bases separated the two germline ends.

This clonotype was counted many times. The chain combines TRBV6-2 or TRBV6-3 with TRBJ2-7; 12 bases are a match to TRBD2. CDR3 length: 16 amino acids. Germline CDR1 and CDR2: MNHEY and SVGEGT. Germline trimming cut 5 bases from V and 5 bases from J; bases unmatched to any gene: 10. CDR3 in amino acids: CASSPKTSGSSHEQYF. CDR3 coding DNA: TGTGCCAGCAGTCCCAAGACTAGCGGGAGTTCCCACGAGCAGTACTTC.

The chain employs TRBV27 and TRBJ2-2; D gene unclear. This CDR3 has 14 residues. Trimming took 10 bases from V and 2 from J, leaving 14 bases between them. The germline CDR1 and CDR2 sequences are MNHEY and SMNVEV (reference sequence). CDR3 in DNA: TGTGCCACGAGAAGAAGGCGCAACACCGGGGAGCTGTTTTTT. Amino acids: CATRRRRNTGELFF.

This chain connects TRBV7-7 to TRBJ2-3; TRBD1 agrees at 7 bases. Germline CDR1 reads SSHAT; CDR2 reads FNYEAQ (reference sequence). The CDR3 is 17 residues long. J was trimmed by 1 base and V by 7 bases; bases with no gene match: 14. CDR3 protein: CASNLSVKGACTDTQYF. In DNA form, the CDR3 reads TGTGCCAGCAACTTGTCCGTAAAGGGGGCCTGCACAGATACGCAGTATTTT.

The chain carries TRBV12-3 or TRBV12-4 and TRBJ2-1; TRBD1 aligns across 10 bases. V shed 2 bases, J shed 7 bases, and the junction held 5 bases outside the gene matches. CDR3 length: 15 residues. CDR3 nucleotide sequence: TGTGCCAGCAGTTTACGGACAGGGGGGCCGAATGAGCAGTTCTTC. Its protein product is CASSLRTGGPNEQFF.

This clonotype turned up a few times. This rearrangement joins TRBV20-1 to TRBJ2-1; 7 bases map to TRBD2. This CDR3 spans 16 amino acids. The junction had 12 bases not matched to a gene; V was cut back by 7 bases and J by 0 bases. In germline, CDR1 is DFQATT, CDR2 SNEGSKA (reference sequence). The CDR3, as DNA: TGCAGTGTCAAGTCTTCGCTAGCGGCCTCCTACAATGAGCAGTTCTTC. Translation: CSVKSSLAASYNEQFF.

This clonotype was detected only a few times. V is TRBV12-3 or TRBV12-4 and J is TRBJ2-7; 9 bases align to TRBD1. The CDR3 extends over 13 amino acids. The V segment lost 5 bases and the J segment 8 bases; nucleotides outside the gene matches: 7. CDR3 in DNA: TGTGCCAGCAGTGGACAGGGGCGCTCCAAGCAGTACTTC. This sequence encodes CASSGQGRSKQYF.

V gene TRBV5-1 combines with J gene TRBJ2-1; 10 nucleotides match TRBD2. The CDR3 loop spans 15 amino acids. J lost 7 bases, V lost 3 bases, and 7 bases had no gene match. Germline V gives CDR1 SGHRS, CDR2 YFSETQ. The CDR3 protein is CASSSGLAEDNEQFF. Here the CDR3 DNA reads TGCGCCAGCAGCTCCGGACTAGCGGAAGATAATGAGCAGTTCTTC.

This chain uses TRBV6-1 with TRBJ2-6; maybe TRBD2 (7 bases). CDR1 is MNHNS, CDR2 SASEGT, per germline. CDR3 length equals 19 residues. V gave up 5 bases and J gave up 0 bases, with 20 bases separating them. CDR3 nucleotides: TGTGCCAGCAGTAGGGGGGGCTTCCCTTTGGGCTCTGGGGCCAACGTCCTGACTTTC. This codes for CASSRGGFPLGSGANVLTF.

A few counts support this clonotype. The chain combines TRBV29-1 with TRBJ1-2, with no clear D. The CDR3 is made up of 11 amino acids. Between the trimmed V and J ends, which lost 3 bases and 3 bases, there was a span of 5 bases. The germline V gene encodes CDR1 SQVTM and CDR2 ANQGSEA. Written as DNA, the CDR3 is TGCAGCGTTGACGGCGACTATGGCTACACCTTC. The encoded protein is CSVDGDYGYTF.

The chain uses TRBV18 and TRBJ2-3; the D gene is possibly TRBD2 (6 bases). This CDR3 spans 15 amino acids. V was trimmed by 4 bases and J by 4 bases, leaving 15 bases between them. From germline, CDR1 is KGHSH and CDR2 LQKENI. The CDR3 DNA reads TGTGCCAGCTCACGCGGGGCCCGGGTCGCAGATACGCAGTATTTT. Translating it yields CASSRGARVADTQYF.

This clonotype was counted between two and nine times. This chain links TRBV7-2 with TRBJ2-1, with TRBD2 as a possible D gene (5 bases). Trimming left V 5 bases short and J 4 bases short, with 15 bases between. Per the germline V gene, CDR1 is SGHTA and CDR2 is FQGNSA. CDR3 length: 15 residues. The CDR3 bases are TGTGCCAGCAGCCGGACTGGCGTGAGGTACAATGAGCAGTTCTTC. This sequence encodes CASSRTGVRYNEQFF. Based on the CDR3 plus reference TRBV7-2 and TRBJ2-1, the full variable domain is GAGVSQSPSNKVTEKGKDVELRCDPISGHTALYWYRQSLGQGLEFLIYFQGNSAPDKSGLPSDRFSAERTGGSVSTLTIQRTQQEDSAVYLCASSRTGVRYNEQFFGPGTRLTVL.

This clonotype showed up many times. The genes are TRBV20-1 and TRBJ2-2; 13 bases fit TRBD2. Germline-derived CDR1 and CDR2 are DFQATT and SNEGSKA (reference sequence). The CDR3 runs to 15 residues. J gave up 2 bases and V 6 bases, and 3 bases lay outside the gene matches. For the CDR3, the DNA is TGCAGTGCCCAGGGACTAGCGGGAAACACCGGGGAGCTGTTTTTT. It specifies CSAQGLAGNTGELFF.

This clonotype was detected many times. The chain employs TRBV7-8 and TRBJ2-7; 11 positions match TRBD1. Germline loops: CDR1 SGHVS, CDR2 FQNEAQ. CDR3 length: 15 amino acids. Trimming at V came to 5 bases and at J to 0 bases, leaving 3 bases not matched to a gene. CDR3 sequence (DNA): TGTGCCAGCAGCGGGACAGGGGGAAGCTCCTACGAGCAGTACTTC. It is translated as CASSGTGGSSYEQYF.

This clonotype was observed a few times. CDR3 residues: CASSQGGGVKNEQFF. The CDR3 DNA reads as TGTGCCAGCAGCCAAGGGGGGGGAGTAAAGAATGAGCAGTTCTTC. The rearrangement uses TRBV4-2 and TRBJ2-1, with TRBD2 matching over 7 bases. V lost 1 base and J lost 7; bases outside the gene matches: 7. Germline CDR1 LGHNA, CDR2 YNFKEQ. This CDR3 contains 15 residues.

A few counts support this clonotype. The CDR3 region is CASSLMQSNSPLHF. The CDR3 region has the DNA TGTGCCAGCAGCCTAATGCAGTCCAATTCACCCCTCCACTTT. The V and J genes are TRBV28 and TRBJ1-6; D unclear. Trimming left V 6 bases short and J 7 bases short, with 13 bases between. The CDR3 is made up of 14 amino acids. The V gene's germline CDR1 is MDHEN and CDR2 SYDVKM.

CDR3 in DNA: TGCGCCAGCAGCCAAGATAACGGCAGGGGATCCTATGGCTACACCTTC. Residues: CASSQDNGRGSYGYTF. The chain recombines TRBV4-1 with TRBJ1-2, with D perhaps matching TRBD1 (6 bases). The germline gives CDR1 MGHRA, CDR2 YSYEKL. V was clipped by 0 bases and J by 4 bases, with 15 bases between them. There are 16 residues in the CDR3.

This clonotype has a handful of counts. V usage is TRBV5-1 and J usage is TRBJ2-7; D unresolved. From germline, CDR1 is SGHRS and CDR2 YFSETQ. The CDR3 runs to 15 residues. V was pared by 2 bases and J by 5 bases, with 17 bases between. DNA for the CDR3: TGCGCCAGCAGCTTTAGGACCTCGGCGCAGGACGAGCAGTACTTC. Translated, it gives CASSFRTSAQDEQYF.

This clonotype was seen more than once but under ten times. One end of the junction fails to match germline, which may point to a read error. This chain's CDR3 is CASIETIVKTEAFF. CDR3 nucleotide sequence: TGTGCCAGCATTGAGACAATCGTGAAGACTGAAGCTTTCTTT. The V gene is TRBV2, the J gene TRBJ1-1; no definite D call. Germline loops: CDR1 SNHLY, CDR2 FYNNEI. This CDR3 region has 14 residues.

The V gene is TRBV4-3, the J gene TRBJ2-2, with D perhaps TRBD2 (7 bases). CDR1 is LGHNA and CDR2 is YSLEER in the germline V gene. Deletions cut 2 bases from V and 3 bases from J, with 16 bases between. CDR3 length: 17 amino acids. The CDR3 spells CASSQLNREGDTGELFF. CDR3 nucleotide sequence: TGCGCCAGCAGCCAATTGAACAGGGAGGGGGACACCGGGGAGCTGTTTTTT.

This clonotype was observed a handful of times. The genes are TRBV7-9 and TRBJ2-7; 7 positions match TRBD2. The germline V gene encodes CDR1 SEHNR and CDR2 FQNEAQ (reference sequence). CDR3 length: 13 residues. The V gene end was trimmed by 6 bases and the J gene end by 7 bases; junction bases not matched to a gene: 9. CDR3 in DNA: TGTGCCAGCAGGGGCGGGGGATCGGGTGAGCAGTACTTC. It yields the protein CASRGGGSGEQYF. The full variable domain, rest sourced from reference TRBV7-9 and TRBJ2-7, is DTGVSQNPRHKITKRGQNVTFRCDPISEHNRLYWYRQTLGQGPEFLTYFQNEAQLEKSRLLSDRFSAERPKGSFSTLEIQRTEQGDSAMYLCASRGGGSGEQYFGPGTRLTVT.